The next 30 T cell receptor beta chains were all read from a single sample in a study of shared clonotypes between healthy human individuals. Generated by immunoSEQ multiplex PCR, the TCRdb table keeps only in-frame clones and is missing some. The sample carries over a million clones, approximately 76% recorded once. Sample: memory CD4+ T cells sorted from blood. As to subset: CD45RA-negative fraction. These receptors all come from a man younger than 35 in good health.

The chain is built from TRBV7-8 and TRBJ1-3; D ambiguous. The germline V gene has CDR1 SGHVS and CDR2 FQNEAQ. Deletions cut 2 bases from V and 0 bases from J, with 11 bases between. The CDR3 consists of 16 residues. The CDR3, as DNA: TGTGCCAGCAGCTTAAGACTCTTAAGCTCTGGAAACACCATATATTTT. Translated, it gives CASSLRLLSSGNTIYF.

This sequence joins TRBV5-1 and TRBJ1-2; D possibly corresponds to TRBD1 (5 bases). Trimming pared 2 bases from V and 6 bases from J, leaving 14 bases between. The CDR3 consists of 14 residues. CDR1 and CDR2 from the germline V gene are SGHRS and YFSETQ. CDR3 residues: CASSLERGSDGYTF. CDR3 sequence (DNA): TGCGCCAGCAGCTTAGAGAGGGGATCCGATGGCTACACCTTC. The complete variable domain, with remaining parts taken from reference TRBV5-1 and TRBJ1-2, reads KAGVTQTPRYLIKTRGQQVTLSCSPISGHRSVSWYQQTPGQGLQFLFEYFSETQRNKGNFPGRFSGRQFSNSRSEMNVSTLELGDSALYLCASSLERGSDGYTFGSGTRLTVV.

The V call is TRBV19, the J call TRBJ2-1, with D hard to call. This CDR3 comprises 13 residues. V was clipped by 6 bases and J by 9 bases, with 15 bases between them. Germline assignment: CDR1 LNHDA and CDR2 SQIVND (reference sequence). For the CDR3, the DNA is TGTGCCAGTAGATTATGGGGTAGTACTGAGCAGTTCTTC. Its translation: CASRLWGSTEQFF.

Of note for this clone: At the DNA level, this CDR3 is encoded by other sequences in the same sample as well. This chain uses TRBV2 with TRBJ1-6; D uncertain. This CDR3 comprises 13 residues. V lost 2 bases, J lost 1 base, and 0 bases lay in between. Germline assignment: CDR1 SNHLY and CDR2 FYNNEI. CDR3 DNA: TGTGCCAGCAGTGAATCCTATAATTCACCCCTCCACTTT. Protein sequence: CASSESYNSPLHF.

The chain recombines TRBV5-1 with TRBJ2-7, with D unclear. There are 14 residues in the CDR3. Germline V lookup: CDR1 SGHRS, CDR2 YFSETQ. The V gene lost 3 bases and the J gene lost 5 bases, with 15 bases spanning the gap. The CDR3 here is CASSYAGLPNEQYF. The DNA of the CDR3 is TGCGCCAGCAGCTATGCCGGGCTCCCCAACGAGCAGTACTTC.

This clone showed up just a few times. At one end, the junction sequence differs from germline, possibly due to a read error. This sequence joins TRBV4-1 and TRBJ1-1; the D gene is possibly TRBD1 (5 bases). The CDR3 is 14 residues long. Per the germline V gene, CDR1 is MGHRA and CDR2 is YSYEKL. The CDR3: CASNQGHGASWAFF. The CDR3 DNA reads TGCGCCAGCAACCAAGGACACGGCGCTTCGTGGGCTTTCTTT.

The genes are TRBV5-1 and TRBJ2-7; a possible D gene is TRBD2 (7 bases). Per the germline V gene, CDR1 is SGHRS and CDR2 is YFSETQ. This CDR3 spans 17 amino acids. V lost 1 base to trimming and J lost 6 bases, with 23 bases between them. CDR3 in amino acids: CASSLSRGGRFGGEQYF. CDR3 nucleotides: TGCGCCAGCAGCTTGTCCCGCGGGGGCCGATTCGGGGGCGAGCAGTACTTC.

This sequence joins TRBV5-1 and TRBJ2-3; the D gene is possibly TRBD2 (6 bases). Germline values: CDR1 SGHRS, CDR2 YFSETQ. V lost 2 bases to trimming and J lost 1 base, with 14 bases between them. The CDR3 totals 16 residues. The CDR3 sequence is CASSLPRTTGTDTQYF. CDR3 coding DNA: TGCGCCAGCAGCTTACCTAGGACTACCGGCACAGATACGCAGTATTTT.

The V gene is TRBV5-4, the J gene TRBJ2-7; 9 positions match TRBD2. Trimming removed 5 bases from V and 2 bases from J; junction bases left unmatched: 8. This CDR3 comprises 15 residues. Germline-derived CDR1 and CDR2 are SGHNT and YYREEE (reference sequence). This chain's CDR3 is CASRLSTSGTYEQYF. The CDR3 DNA is TGTGCCAGCAGACTTTCGACTAGCGGCACCTACGAGCAGTACTTC.

The chain couples TRBV6-5 to TRBJ1-4; perhaps TRBD1 as D (6 bases). The V end lost 1 base, the J end lost 7 bases, and 13 bases lay between the germline ends. The CDR3 has 15 residues. Germline lookup yields CDR1 MNHEY and CDR2 SVGAGI. CDR3 sequence reads: CASSYYRGVGEKLFF. DNA of the CDR3: TGTGCCAGCAGTTACTATAGGGGGGTTGGTGAAAAACTGTTTTTT.

V is TRBV12-2 and J is TRBJ1-3; TRBD1 reflects the table's D call only, with no check against the DNA. TRBV12-2 is an annotated pseudogene. This CDR3 spans 16 amino acids. CDR3 in amino acids: CASRFRDRASGNTIYF. The DNA for the CDR3 is TGTGCAAGTCGCTTCAGGGACAGGGCCTCTGGAAACACCATATATTTT.

About this clone itself: The sample carries other DNA sequences with the same CDR3. The J gene is TRBJ2-7, the V gene TRBV27; 10 positions agree with TRBD2. CDR1 is MNHEY and CDR2 is SMNVEV in the germline V gene (reference sequence). The V and J ends lost 2 bases and 4 bases, in that order; junction bases with no gene match: 5. This CDR3 is 15 amino acids long. The CDR3 here is CASSLTASGSYEQYF. As DNA, the CDR3 is TGTGCCAGCAGTTTAACGGCTAGCGGGAGTTACGAGCAGTACTTC.

The V gene is TRBV7-2, the J gene TRBJ2-1, with TRBD2 identical over 7 bases. J gave up 4 bases and V 0 bases, and 3 bases lay outside the gene matches. The CDR3 runs to 15 residues. Germline-derived CDR1 and CDR2 are SGHTA and FQGNSA. The CDR3 bases are TGTGCCAGCAGCTTAGCCCCAGCGGGGTACAATGAGCAGTTCTTC. Protein product: CASSLAPAGYNEQFF.

This clone was seen a handful of times. The sample holds other DNA sequences that translate to the same CDR3. The chain links TRBV6-5 to TRBJ1-1; D perhaps matches TRBD1 (5 bases). CDR1 is MNHEY, CDR2 SVGAGI, per germline. Trimming took off 2 bases at V and 4 bases at J, with 5 bases between the two ends. This CDR3 has 12 amino acids. The CDR3 region has the DNA TGTGCCAGCAGTTACGGGGGCACTGAAGCTTTCTTT. It translates to CASSYGGTEAFF.

This chain joins TRBV19 and TRBJ2-1, with 8 bases matching TRBD2. Germline assignment: CDR1 LNHDA and CDR2 SQIVND (reference sequence). V lost 5 bases and J lost 8; bases outside the gene matches: 8. This CDR3 region has 14 residues. CDR3 sequence: CASSPRGGVDEQFF. CDR3 DNA: TGTGCCAGTAGTCCTCGGGGGGGAGTCGATGAGCAGTTCTTC.

V usage is TRBV10-1 and J usage is TRBJ2-3, with TRBD2 matching over 7 bases. This CDR3 comprises 14 residues. Unmatched junction bases numbered 5, after V lost 8 bases and J lost 0 bases. Germline V gene data show CDR1 as WNHNN and CDR2 as SYGVQD (reference sequence). As DNA, the CDR3 is TGCGCCAGCCTGAGCGGGGTGAGCACAGATACGCAGTATTTT. Translation: CASLSGVSTDTQYF.

The chain links TRBV7-9 to TRBJ1-2, with D possibly matching TRBD1 (6 bases). Germline lookup yields CDR1 SEHNR and CDR2 FQNEAQ (reference sequence). Trimming pared 1 base from V and 4 bases from J, leaving 10 bases between. The CDR3 has 14 residues. The chain's CDR3 is CASSLEQGPYGYTF. In nucleotides, the CDR3 is TGTGCCAGCAGCTTAGAACAGGGACCCTATGGCTACACCTTC.

Turning to this clone: This likely traces to a read error, being one base from a far larger clone. Other nucleotide sequences in the sample specify the same CDR3. The chain couples TRBV11-3 to TRBJ2-2; the D is unclear. The CDR3 contains 12 residues. With 5 bases removed from V and 3 bases from J, the gap between germline ends came to 4 bases. The germline V gene has CDR1 SGHNT and CDR2 YENEEA. The CDR3 region is CASSRDTGELFF. DNA of the CDR3: TGTGCCAGCAGCAGGGACACCGGGGAGCTGTTTTTT.

The chain combines TRBV7-6 with TRBJ1-6; D unclear. There are 18 residues in the CDR3. Trimming pared 0 bases from V and 0 bases from J, leaving 12 bases between. Per the germline V gene, CDR1 is SGHVS and CDR2 is FNYEAQ. For the CDR3, the DNA is TGTGCCAGCAGCTTAGCCCCCCAAACAAGCTCCTATAATTCACCCCTCCACTTT. Translating it yields CASSLAPQTSSYNSPLHF.

The CDR3 DNA sequence: TGTGCCAGCAGCTTGGACAGCGTGCGCACTGAAGCTTTCTTT. This codes for CASSLDSVRTEAFF. This chain connects TRBV11-2 to TRBJ1-1; a possible D gene is TRBD1 (6 bases). The germline CDR1 and CDR2 sequences are SGHAT and FQNNGV. The CDR3 runs to 14 residues. V was cut by 3 bases and J by 4 bases, with 12 bases left in between.

This rearrangement joins TRBV9 to TRBJ2-7; tentative D call: TRBD1 (5 bases). The germline V gene encodes CDR1 SGDLS and CDR2 YYNGEE. This CDR3 has 15 residues. V was shortened by 0 bases and J by 5 bases, with 15 bases between the two germline ends. This CDR3 reads CASSVVTAQPHEQYF. DNA for the CDR3: TGTGCCAGCAGCGTAGTGACAGCCCAGCCACACGAGCAGTACTTC.

As regards this clone: One junction end does not reproduce the germline sequence, and a read error may be involved. The V call is TRBV5-1, the J call TRBJ2-7; 11 bases match TRBD1. Germline loops: CDR1 SGHRS, CDR2 YFSETQ. There are 18 residues in the CDR3. CDR3 amino acids: CASSLSFSGQGARRSILF. CDR3 DNA: TGCGCCAGCAGCTTAAGTTTCTCCGGACAGGGGGCGCGAAGATCCATCCTTTTC.

The chain carries TRBV6-5 and TRBJ2-7; 8 bases line up with TRBD1. CDR1 is MNHEY and CDR2 is SVGAGI in the germline V gene. The CDR3 sequence is 12 residues long. Unmatched junction bases numbered 2, after V lost 4 bases and J lost 6 bases. The CDR3 nucleotides read TGTGCCAGCAGTTTACAGGGGGGCGAGCAGTACTTC. It is translated as CASSLQGGEQYF.

This clone was seen a handful of times. The chain links TRBV5-1 to TRBJ1-6, with 7 bases identical to TRBD1. This CDR3 is 15 amino acids long. Trimming removed 0 bases from V and 9 bases from J; junction bases left unmatched: 6. In germline, CDR1 is SGHRS, CDR2 YFSETQ. CDR3 amino acids: CASSLDGQASSPLHF. CDR3 in DNA: TGCGCCAGCAGCTTGGATGGACAGGCCAGTTCACCCCTCCACTTT. The whole variable domain, filled in from reference TRBV5-1 and TRBJ1-6, reads KAGVTQTPRYLIKTRGQQVTLSCSPISGHRSVSWYQQTPGQGLQFLFEYFSETQRNKGNFPGRFSGRQFSNSRSEMNVSTLELGDSALYLCASSLDGQASSPLHFGNGTRLTVT.

This sequence joins TRBV11-2 and TRBJ2-7; the match to TRBD1 covers 9 bases. This CDR3 has 15 amino acids. CDR1 is SGHAT and CDR2 is FQNNGV in the germline V gene. V gave up 0 bases and J gave up 2 bases; unmatched junction bases: 2. The CDR3 reads CASSLDGQGPYEQYF. The DNA for the CDR3 is TGTGCCAGCAGCTTAGACGGACAGGGGCCCTACGAGCAGTACTTC.

The chain uses TRBV28 and TRBJ2-3; either TRBD1 or TRBD2 may supply D (5 bases each). Germline V gives CDR1 MDHEN, CDR2 SYDVKM. The CDR3 sequence is 17 residues long. The V gene lost 3 bases and the J gene lost 6 bases, with 22 bases spanning the gap. As DNA, the CDR3 is TGTGCCAGCAGTTTTCAAGAACCGGGACGGGGAACTGATACGCAGTATTTT. This translates into CASSFQEPGRGTDTQYF.

This clone was counted only a few times. The rearrangement joins TRBV6-5 to TRBJ1-6; 8 nucleotides match TRBD1. Losses at the gene ends were 4 bases for V and 5 bases for J; bases not matched to a gene: 4. CDR3 size: 15 residues. Germline CDR1 and CDR2: MNHEY and SVGAGI. CDR3 sequence: CASSFRTGNNSPLHF. As DNA, the CDR3 is TGTGCCAGCAGTTTTAGGACAGGGAATAATTCACCCCTCCACTTT.

V is TRBV5-1 and J is TRBJ2-1; 11 bases agree with TRBD2. The V gene end was trimmed by 2 bases and the J gene end by 7 bases; junction bases not matched to a gene: 8. This CDR3 has 16 residues. Germline assignment: CDR1 SGHRS and CDR2 YFSETQ. CDR3 sequence (DNA): TGCGCCAGCAGCTTACGTAGCGGGAGGGGCCCTAATGAGCAGTTCTTC. It translates to CASSLRSGRGPNEQFF.

The chain employs TRBV19 and TRBJ1-2; TRBD1 matches 10 bases. Germline CDR1 LNHDA, CDR2 SQIVND (reference sequence). The CDR3 length is 15 residues. J gave up 2 bases and V 10 bases, and 10 bases lay outside the gene matches. The CDR3 here is CATSAGTGANYGYTF. Here the CDR3 DNA reads TGTGCCACATCAGCCGGGACAGGGGCAAACTATGGCTACACCTTC.

The rearrangement uses TRBV12-5 and TRBJ2-2, with TRBD2 as a possible D gene (5 bases). Germline V gene sequence: CDR1 LGHNT, CDR2 FRNRAP. The CDR3 has 15 amino acids. The germline V and J ends were trimmed by 11 bases and 1 base, with 17 bases remaining between them. The CDR3 here is CAVRVTGWNTGELFF. The CDR3, as DNA: TGTGCTGTGAGGGTGACGGGGTGGAACACCGGGGAGCTGTTTTTT.